This T cell receptor (beta chain) came from a study of a mutant IDH1 vaccine in newly diagnosed glioma. Study as a whole: Patients arrived already treated with radiotherapy, temozolomide, or both, most having had both.

A note on this clone: The antigen is not known.

Sequenced by immunoSEQ multiplex PCR; TCRdb stores in-frame clones only, minus some. The sample comprises more than 80,000 clones, about 80% of which are singletons, and 7.4% rests with the top ten. The V gene lost 3 bases and the J gene lost 4 bases, with 22 bases spanning the gap. CDR1 SGHRS and CDR2 YFSETQ come from the germline V gene. This CDR3 has 17 amino acids. Time point of the sample: baseline, week 1 (first vaccination visit). Indicated treatment: pre-vaccination baseline after standard-of-care therapy. Points from the study as a whole: Detectable vaccine-induced immune responses arose in 93.3% of patients.

The rearrangement links TRBV5-1 to TRBJ1-2; possibly TRBD1 for D (6 bases). The TCR sequence derives from a woman aged 45 to 65 with glioma. Sequenced material: PBMCs, taken from a glioma patient treated with radiotherapy, temozolomide or both. Written as DNA, the CDR3 is TGCGCCAGCAGCTCCTCGGCCGGGGGGCGGGACGGCTATGGCTACACCTTC. Translation gives CASSSSAGGRDGYGYTF.